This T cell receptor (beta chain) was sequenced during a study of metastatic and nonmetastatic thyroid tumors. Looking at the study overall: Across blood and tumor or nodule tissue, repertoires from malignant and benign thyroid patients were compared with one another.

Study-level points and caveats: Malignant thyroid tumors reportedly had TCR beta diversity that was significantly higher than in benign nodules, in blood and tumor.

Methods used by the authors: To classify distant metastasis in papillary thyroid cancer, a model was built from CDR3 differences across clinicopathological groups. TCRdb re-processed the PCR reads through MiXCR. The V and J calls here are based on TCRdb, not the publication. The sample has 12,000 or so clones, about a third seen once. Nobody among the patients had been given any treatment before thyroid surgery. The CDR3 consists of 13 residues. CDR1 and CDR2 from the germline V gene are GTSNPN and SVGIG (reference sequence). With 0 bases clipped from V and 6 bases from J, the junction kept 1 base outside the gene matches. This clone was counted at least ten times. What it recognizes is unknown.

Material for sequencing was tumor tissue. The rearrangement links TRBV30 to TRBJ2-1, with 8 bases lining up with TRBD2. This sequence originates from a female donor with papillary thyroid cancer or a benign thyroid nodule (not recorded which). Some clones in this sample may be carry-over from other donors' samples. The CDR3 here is CAWSVGRANEQFF. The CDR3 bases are TGTGCCTGGAGTGTCGGGAGGGCCAATGAGCAGTTCTTC.